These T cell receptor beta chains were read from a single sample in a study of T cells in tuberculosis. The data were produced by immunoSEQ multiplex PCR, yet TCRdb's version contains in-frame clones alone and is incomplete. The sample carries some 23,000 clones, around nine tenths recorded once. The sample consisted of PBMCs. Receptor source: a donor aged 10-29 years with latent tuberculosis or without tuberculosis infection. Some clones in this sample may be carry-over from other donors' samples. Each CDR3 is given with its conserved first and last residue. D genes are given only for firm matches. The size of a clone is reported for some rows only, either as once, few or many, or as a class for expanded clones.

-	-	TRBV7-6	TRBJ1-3	CASSSLGSRGEGSTIYF	TGTGCCAGCAGCTCCCTCGGATCTCGGGGGGAAGGAAGCACCATATATTTT
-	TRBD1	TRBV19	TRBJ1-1	CASRNRGRMETEAFF	TGTGCCAGTCGTAACAGGGGAAGGATGGAGACTGAAGCTTTCTTT
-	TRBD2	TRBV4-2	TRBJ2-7	CASSQETAGGYEQYF	TGTGCCAGCAGCCAAGAAACAGCGGGGGGATACGAGCAGTACTTC
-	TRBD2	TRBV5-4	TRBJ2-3	CASSLRGLAGGLGTDTQYF	TGTGCCAGCAGCCTACGGGGGTTAGCGGGAGGTCTCGGCACAGATACGCAGTATTTT
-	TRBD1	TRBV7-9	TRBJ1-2	CASSWDREDGYTF	TGTGCCAGCAGCTGGGACAGGGAAGATGGCTACACCTTC
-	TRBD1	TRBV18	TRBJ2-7	CASSPTGTVGSYEQYF	TGTGCCAGCTCACCTACCGGGACAGTGGGCTCCTACGAGCAGTACTTC
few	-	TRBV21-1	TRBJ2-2	CASINGQGRRTGELFF	TGTGCCAGCATTAACGGACAGGGGCGTAGAACCGGGGAGCTGTTTTTT
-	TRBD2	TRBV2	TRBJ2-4	CASSASGGAKNIQYF	TGTGCCAGCAGTGCTAGCGGGGGGGCCAAAAACATTCAGTACTTC
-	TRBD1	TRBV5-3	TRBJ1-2	CARSTTGANYGYTF	TGTGCCAGAAGCACGACAGGGGCAAACTATGGCTACACCTTC
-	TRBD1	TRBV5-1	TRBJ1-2	CASSFGTGIGYTF	TGCGCCAGCAGCTTCGGGACAGGGATTGGCTACACCTTC
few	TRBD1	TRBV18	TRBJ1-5	CASSPDRVNQPQHF	TGTGCCAGCTCACCCGACAGGGTCAATCAGCCCCAGCATTTT
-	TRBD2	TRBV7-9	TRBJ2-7	CASSPGGSSYEQYF	TGTGCCAGCAGCCCGGGGGGGAGCTCCTACGAGCAGTACTTC
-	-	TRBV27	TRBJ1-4	CASSSATNEKLFF	TGTGCCAGCAGTTCAGCAACTAATGAAAAACTGTTTTTT
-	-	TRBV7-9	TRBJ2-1	CASARKVLGGDEQFF	TGTGCCAGCGCCCGGAAGGTTCTGGGGGGAGATGAGCAGTTCTTC
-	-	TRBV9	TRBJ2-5	CASSPPAGSETQYF	TGTGCCAGCAGCCCCCCCGCAGGGTCAGAGACCCAGTACTTC
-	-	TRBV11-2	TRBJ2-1	CASRRRDFNEQFF	TGTGCCAGCAGACGTCGGGACTTCAATGAGCAGTTCTTC
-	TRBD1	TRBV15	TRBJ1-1	CATSTRGGTGRDTEAFF	TGTGCCACCAGCACTAGGGGAGGGACAGGGAGGGACACTGAAGCTTTCTTT
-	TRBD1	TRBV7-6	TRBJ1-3	CASTGWTGVSGNTIYF	TGTGCCAGCACCGGATGGACAGGCGTCTCTGGAAACACCATATATTTT
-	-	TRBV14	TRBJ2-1	CASSQAFTVSYNEQFF	TGTGCCAGCAGCCAAGCTTTTACGGTCTCCTACAATGAGCAGTTCTTC
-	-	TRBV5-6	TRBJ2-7	CASSSGGNEQYF	TGTGCCAGCAGCTCAGGGGGGAACGAGCAGTACTTC
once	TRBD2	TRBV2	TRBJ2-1	CAQPSASGRDNEQFF	TGTGCCCAGCCGTCGGCTAGCGGGAGGGACAATGAGCAGTTCTTC
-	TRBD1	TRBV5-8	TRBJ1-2	CASRTGRASAGYTF	TGTGCCAGCAGGACAGGGCGGGCGAGCGCTGGCTACACCTTC
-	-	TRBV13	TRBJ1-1	CASSPRGGAGDTEAFF	TGTGCCAGCAGCCCCCGGGGGGGGGCCGGGGACACTGAAGCTTTCTTT
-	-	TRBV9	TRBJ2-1	CASSVDPPSGVLNEQFF	TGTGCCAGCAGCGTAGACCCTCCTTCGGGAGTTTTGAATGAGCAGTTCTTC
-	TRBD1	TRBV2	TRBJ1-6	CASSYQGVRNSPLHF	TGTGCCAGCAGTTACCAGGGGGTGCGAAATTCACCCCTCCACTTT
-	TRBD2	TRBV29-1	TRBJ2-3	CSLGGAQYF	TGCAGCCTTGGGGGGGCGCAGTATTTT
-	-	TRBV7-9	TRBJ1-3	CASSLVARGGNTIYF	TGTGCCAGCAGCTTAGTAGCACGGGGAGGAAACACCATATATTTT
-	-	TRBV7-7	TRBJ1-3	CASSADISGNTIYF	TGTGCCAGCAGTGCCGACATCTCTGGAAACACCATATATTTT
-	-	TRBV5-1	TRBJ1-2	CASSASWVQGPGSDGYTF	TGCGCCAGCAGCGCCAGTTGGGTACAGGGACCGGGGAGTGATGGCTACACCTTC
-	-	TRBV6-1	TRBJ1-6	CASSEGRADVKSPLHF	TGTGCCAGCAGTGAAGGCAGGGCGGATGTTAAGTCACCCCTCCACTTT
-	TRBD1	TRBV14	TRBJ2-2	CASSQVLGQDVSTGELFF	TGTGCCAGCAGCCAAGTCCTCGGACAGGACGTCAGCACCGGGGAGCTGTTTTTT
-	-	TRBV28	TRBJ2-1	CASSRGSEQFF	TGTGCCAGCTCGCGGGGTAGTGAGCAGTTCTTC
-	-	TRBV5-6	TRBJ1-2	CASSLGTGYTF	TGTGCCAGCAGCTTGGGGACAGGCTACACCTTC
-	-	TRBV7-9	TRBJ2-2	CASSLVRGNTGELFF	TGTGCCAGCAGCTTAGTTAGGGGAAACACCGGGGAGCTGTTTTTT
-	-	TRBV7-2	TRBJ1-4	CASSLLRGTNEKLFF	TGTGCCAGCAGCTTACTCAGGGGAACTAATGAAAAACTGTTTTTT
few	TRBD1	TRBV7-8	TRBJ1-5	CASSGQAHQPQHF	TGTGCCAGCAGCGGACAGGCGCATCAGCCCCAGCATTTT
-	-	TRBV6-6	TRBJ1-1	CASSPSLPAGTEAFF	TGTGCCAGCAGTCCCTCCCTCCCGGCGGGAACTGAAGCTTTCTTT
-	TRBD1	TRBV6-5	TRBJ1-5	CASSPGQGSQPQHF	TGTGCCAGCAGCCCAGGACAGGGCAGTCAGCCCCAGCATTTT
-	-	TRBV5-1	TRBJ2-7	CASSLESGGAYEQYF	TGCGCCAGCAGCTTGGAGTCCGGCGGTGCCTACGAGCAGTACTTC
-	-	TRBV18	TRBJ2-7	CASRKEGSSYEQYF	TGTGCCAGCCGAAAGGAGGGGAGCTCCTACGAGCAGTACTTC
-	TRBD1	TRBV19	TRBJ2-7	CASSYRGSGSYEQYF	TGTGCCAGTAGTTACAGGGGCAGCGGCTCCTACGAGCAGTACTTC
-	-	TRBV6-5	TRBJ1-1	CASSFRTEGNTEAFF	TGTGCCAGCAGTTTTAGGACCGAGGGGAACACTGAAGCTTTCTTT
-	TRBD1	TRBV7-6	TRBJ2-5	CASSSSYRDRDQETQYF	TGTGCCAGCAGCTCTTCCTACCGGGACAGGGACCAAGAGACCCAGTACTTC
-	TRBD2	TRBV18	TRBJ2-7	CASSPPAGAGRVEQYF	TGTGCCAGCTCACCCCCCGCCGGGGCCGGGAGGGTCGAGCAGTACTTC